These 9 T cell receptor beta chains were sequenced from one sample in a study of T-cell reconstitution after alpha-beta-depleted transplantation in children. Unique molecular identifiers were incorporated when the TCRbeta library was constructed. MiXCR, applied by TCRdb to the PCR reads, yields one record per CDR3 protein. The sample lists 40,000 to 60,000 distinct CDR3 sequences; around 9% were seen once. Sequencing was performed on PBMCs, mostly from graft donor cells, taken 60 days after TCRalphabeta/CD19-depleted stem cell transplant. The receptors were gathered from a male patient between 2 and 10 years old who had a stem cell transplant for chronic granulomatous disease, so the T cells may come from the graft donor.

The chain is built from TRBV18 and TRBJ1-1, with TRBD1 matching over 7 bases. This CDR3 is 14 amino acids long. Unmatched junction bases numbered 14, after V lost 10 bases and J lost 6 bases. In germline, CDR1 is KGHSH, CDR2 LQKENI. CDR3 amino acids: CATLPPTGRAEAFF. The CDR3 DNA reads TGTGCCACCCTACCTCCGACAGGGCGGGCTGAAGCTTTCTTT.

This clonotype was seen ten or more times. The CDR3 loop is CSASPRSAFSYEQYF. In DNA form, the CDR3 reads TGCAGTGCTTCCCCCCGGAGCGCCTTCTCCTACGAGCAGTACTTC. The chain is built from TRBV20-1 and TRBJ2-7, with no clear D. The V gene's germline CDR1 is DFQATT and CDR2 SNEGSKA (reference sequence). Trimming left V 5 bases short and J 0 bases short, with 17 bases between. This CDR3 contains 15 residues.

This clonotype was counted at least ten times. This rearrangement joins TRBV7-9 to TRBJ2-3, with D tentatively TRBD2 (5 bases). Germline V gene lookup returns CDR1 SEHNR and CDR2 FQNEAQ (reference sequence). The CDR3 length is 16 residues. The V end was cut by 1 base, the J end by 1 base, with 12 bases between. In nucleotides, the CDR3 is TGTGCCAGCAGCTTAGGAGCCCTCGGGGGCACAGATACGCAGTATTTT. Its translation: CASSLGALGGTDTQYF.

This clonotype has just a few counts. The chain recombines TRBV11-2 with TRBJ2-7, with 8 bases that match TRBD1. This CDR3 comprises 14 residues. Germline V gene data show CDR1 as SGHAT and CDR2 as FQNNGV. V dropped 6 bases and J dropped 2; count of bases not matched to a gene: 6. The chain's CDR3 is CASSITGGTYEQYF. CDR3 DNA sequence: TGTGCCAGCAGTATTACAGGGGGAACCTACGAGCAGTACTTC. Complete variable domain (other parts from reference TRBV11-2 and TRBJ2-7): EAGVAQSPRYKIIEKRQSVAFWCNPISGHATLYWYQQILGQGPKLLIQFQNNGVVDDSQLPKDRFSAERLKGVDSTLKIQPAKLEDSAVYLCASSITGGTYEQYFGPGTRLTVT.

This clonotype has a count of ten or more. The CDR3 loop reads CASSQGAGGGVKETQYF. CDR3 nucleotides: TGTGCCAGCAGCCAAGGAGCGGGAGGCGGGGTCAAAGAGACCCAGTACTTC. This chain joins TRBV3-1 and TRBJ2-5, with TRBD2 matching 9 bases. The junction had 9 bases not matched to a gene; V was cut back by 1 base and J by 3 bases. The V gene's germline CDR1 is LGHDT and CDR2 YNNKEL (reference sequence). The CDR3 is 17 amino acids.

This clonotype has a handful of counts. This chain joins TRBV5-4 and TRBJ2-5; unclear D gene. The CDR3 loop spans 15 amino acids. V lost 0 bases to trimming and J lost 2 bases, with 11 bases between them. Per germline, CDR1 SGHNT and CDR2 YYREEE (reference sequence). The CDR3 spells CASSLGITTQETQYF. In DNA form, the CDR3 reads TGTGCCAGCAGCTTGGGAATCACTACACAAGAGACCCAGTACTTC.

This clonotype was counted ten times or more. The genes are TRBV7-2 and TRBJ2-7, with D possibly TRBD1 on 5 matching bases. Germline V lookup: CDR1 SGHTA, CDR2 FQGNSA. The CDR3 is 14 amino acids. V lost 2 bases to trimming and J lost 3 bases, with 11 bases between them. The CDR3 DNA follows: TGTGCCAGCAGCTTATCAGGGTTGATCTACGAGCAGTACTTC. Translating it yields CASSLSGLIYEQYF.

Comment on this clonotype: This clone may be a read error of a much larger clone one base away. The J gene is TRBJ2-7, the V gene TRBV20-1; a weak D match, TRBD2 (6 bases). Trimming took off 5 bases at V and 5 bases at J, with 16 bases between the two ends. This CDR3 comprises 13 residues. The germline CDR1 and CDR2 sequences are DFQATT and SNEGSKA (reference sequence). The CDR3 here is CSAASAVPNEQYF. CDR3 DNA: TGCAGTGCTGCTAGCGCCGTACCCAACGAGCAGTACTTC.

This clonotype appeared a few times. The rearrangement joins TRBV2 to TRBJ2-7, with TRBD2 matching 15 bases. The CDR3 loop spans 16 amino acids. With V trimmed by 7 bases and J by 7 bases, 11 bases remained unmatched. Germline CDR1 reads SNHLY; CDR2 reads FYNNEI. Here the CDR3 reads CASTGGLAGGPGEQYF. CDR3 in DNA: TGTGCCAGCACCGGCGGACTAGCGGGAGGGCCAGGAGAGCAGTACTTC.